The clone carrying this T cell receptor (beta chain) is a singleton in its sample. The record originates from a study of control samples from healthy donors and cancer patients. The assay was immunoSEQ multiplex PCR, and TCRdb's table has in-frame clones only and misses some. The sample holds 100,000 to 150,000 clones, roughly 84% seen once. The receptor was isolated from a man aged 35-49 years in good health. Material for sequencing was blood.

The CDR3 sequence is CASRTLRAGGEKLFF. The CDR3 DNA sequence: TGTGCCAGCAGGACACTCCGGGCCGGGGGTGAAAAACTGTTTTTT. The chain employs TRBV2 and TRBJ1-4, with a tentative D call TRBD1 (5 bases). Germline-derived CDR1 and CDR2 are SNHLY and FYNNEI. Trimming took 6 bases from V and 7 from J, leaving 18 bases between them. The CDR3 spans 15 residues.